Described below is a single T cell receptor beta chain sequence and its context. This sample was taken from a study of sequential checkpoint blockade in melanoma. Study-wide background: Patients were randomized 1:1 to nivolumab-then-ipilimumab or ipilimumab-then-nivolumab first-line.

Some clones are missing from TCRdb's copy, which holds only in-frame ones; the method was immunoSEQ multiplex PCR. Here the sample spans some 19,000 clones, about four fifths being singletons. Treatment meaning: randomized to nivolumab then ipilimumab (arm A) or the reverse (arm B). DNA-damaging chemotherapy had not been given to any patient beforehand. Live CD3+CD8+ CD19− CD56− cells were sorted from PBMCs. This CDR3 region has 12 residues. Germline V gives CDR1 KGHSY, CDR2 FQNENV. V was pared by 4 bases and J by 0 bases, with 4 bases between. This TCR came from a human donor with melanoma. The source was CD8+ T cells sorted from blood (inferred from file names), collected from a patient given nivolumab and ipilimumab in sequence. The rearrangement links TRBV16 to TRBJ2-7; no firm D call. CDR3 in DNA: TGTGCCAGCAGCCCTAACTCCTACGAGCAGTACTTC. This translates into CASSPNSYEQYF. Using reference TRBV16 and TRBJ2-7 for the parts outside the CDR3, the full variable domain is GEEVAQTPKHLVRGEGQKAKLYCAPIKGHSYVFWYQQVLKNEFKFLISFQNENVFDETGMPKERFSAKCLPNSPCSLEIQATKLEDSAVYFCASSPNSYEQYFGPGTRLTVT.